The clone carrying this T cell receptor (beta chain) was seen a few times. Its antigen is still unknown. This sample was included in a study of T cell repertoires in cytomegalovirus infection. On the study more broadly: It was recently identified HLA-C-restricted and well-studied HLA-B-restricted CMV epitopes that the study used. CMV infection plus the matching HLA type was flagged by public TCR beta signatures. Study observations and caveats: HLA-C-restricted CMV clonotypes gave the most frequent clonotype in two of eight donors.

The CDR3 is made up of 15 amino acids. Germline CDR1 reads SSHAT; CDR2 reads FNYEAQ (reference sequence). The J segment lost 6 bases and the V segment lost 1 base, leaving 2 bases of the junction unmatched. Via MiXCR, TCRdb re-called the reads, giving one row per CDR3 protein. This table holds more than 35,000 distinct CDR3 sequences, approximately 52% found once. Source: CD8+ T cells from cultured PBMCs, taken from culture after CMV antigen stimulation. This rearrangement joins TRBV7-7 to TRBJ2-1; 11 bases match TRBD2. The sequence derives from a human donor in good health (CMV status not recorded). Some clones in this sample may be carry-over from other donors' samples. The CDR3 spells CASSLGLAGLNEQFF. CDR3 nucleotide sequence: TGTGCCAGCAGCTTAGGACTAGCGGGGCTCAATGAGCAGTTCTTC.